The 16 T cell receptor beta chains listed next were all sequenced from one sample in a study of blood T cell repertoires in COVID-19. Method: immunoSEQ multiplex PCR; TCRdb's copy keeps in-frame clones and lacks some. The table shows 210,000 or so clones, with around 80% occurring only once. Source material: peripheral blood. The source is a woman between 25 and 40 years old with COVID-19, enrolled during active disease.

The count of this clone is one. V gene TRBV5-6 combines with J gene TRBJ1-5; the match to TRBD1 covers 7 bases. The ends lost 2 bases at V and 7 bases at J; junction bases unmatched: 6. CDR3 length: 14 residues. Germline V gene lookup returns CDR1 SGHDT and CDR2 YYEEEE. The CDR3 here is CASSLEGGTQPQHF. The CDR3 coding sequence is TGTGCCAGCAGCTTAGAAGGGGGCACACAGCCCCAGCATTTT.

This clone was seen only a few times. Here the CDR3 DNA reads TGTGCCTGGAGTCACAGGGGCCAAGAGACCCAGTACTTC. Translated: CAWSHRGQETQYF. This chain connects TRBV30 to TRBJ2-5; 7 bases align to TRBD1. This CDR3 is 13 amino acids long. The J segment lost 1 base and the V segment lost 2 bases, leaving 1 base of the junction unmatched. From germline, CDR1 is GTSNPN and CDR2 SVGIG (reference sequence).

This clone has only a few counts. The chain is built from TRBV20-1 and TRBJ2-4, with 7 bases matching TRBD1. Germline CDR1 is DFQATT and CDR2 is SNEGSKA (reference sequence). The CDR3 is made up of 11 amino acids. V was clipped by 2 bases and J by 9 bases; unmatched bases: 1. The CDR3 loop is CSARQGVIQYF. Written as DNA, the CDR3 is TGCAGTGCTAGACAGGGGGTCATTCAGTACTTC.

This clone was counted a few times. This chain joins TRBV7-2 and TRBJ1-3; tentatively, D is TRBD1 (5 bases). Germline values: CDR1 SGHTA, CDR2 FQGNSA. This CDR3 comprises 11 residues. Deletions cut 10 bases from V and 4 bases from J, with 8 bases between. DNA of the CDR3: TGTGCCATGCGGGGGGGAAACACCATATATTTT. As protein: CAMRGGNTIYF.

V usage is TRBV21-1 and J usage is TRBJ1-1. TRBV21-1 represents a pseudogene. The CDR3 extends over 14 amino acids. The CDR3 DNA reads TGTGCCAGCAGCAGACGAGGGCGGGACACTGAAGCTTTCTTT. Translated: CASSRRGRDTEAFF.

The chain employs TRBV10-3 and TRBJ1-5; 7 nucleotides line up with TRBD1. This CDR3 is 16 amino acids long. The J segment lost 2 bases and the V segment lost 4 bases, leaving 8 bases of the junction unmatched. Germline V gene data show CDR1 as ENHRY and CDR2 as SYGVKD. In DNA, the CDR3 is TGTGCCATCAGTGGCCACAGGGGAGTGGGCAATCAGCCCCAGCATTTT. Protein product: CAISGHRGVGNQPQHF.

This chain links TRBV7-8 with TRBJ2-5, with D possibly being TRBD2 (6 bases). The germline CDR1 and CDR2 sequences are SGHVS and FQNEAQ. CDR3 length equals 16 residues. The V end lost 5 bases, the J end lost 0 bases, and 16 bases lay between the germline ends. CDR3 DNA: TGTGCCAGCAGCCTACCGGGACTTGAGTACCAAGAGACCCAGTACTTC. Translation gives CASSLPGLEYQETQYF. Supplemented by reference TRBV7-8 and TRBJ2-5, the full variable domain reads GAGVSQSPRYKVAKRGQDVALRCDPISGHVSLFWYQQALGQGPEFLTYFQNEAQLDKSGLPSDRFFAERPEGSVSTLKIQRTQQEDSAVYLCASSLPGLEYQETQYFGPGTRLLVL.

The rearrangement links TRBV4-3 to TRBJ1-2; no reliable D call. Trimming removed 0 bases at V and 8 bases at J, with 13 bases between. The CDR3 loop spans 14 amino acids. The germline gives CDR1 LGHNA, CDR2 YSLEER. The CDR3 loop reads CASSQDRSISGYTF. The DNA of the CDR3 is TGCGCCAGCAGCCAAGACAGGTCAATCAGCGGCTACACCTTC.

The gene calls are TRBV6-5 and TRBJ1-5, with 7 bases matching TRBD1. The length of the CDR3 is 14 residues. Trimming cost V 6 bases and J 4 bases; bases outside gene matches: 6. CDR1 is MNHEY and CDR2 is SVGAGI in the germline V gene. The CDR3 region is CASSPTGLNQPQHF. CDR3 nucleotides: TGTGCCAGCAGCCCGACAGGGCTTAATCAGCCCCAGCATTTT.

This clone was counted only a few times. The rearrangement joins TRBV19 to TRBJ1-4; D is unclear. Looked up from germline, CDR1 is LNHDA and CDR2 is SQIVND (reference sequence). The CDR3 sequence is 13 residues long. Deletions cut 5 bases from V and 3 bases from J, with 7 bases between. This chain's CDR3 is CASSFLSNEKLFF. For the CDR3, the DNA is TGTGCCAGTAGTTTCCTCTCTAATGAAAAACTGTTTTTT.

The chain carries TRBV27 and TRBJ2-7; a possible D gene is TRBD1 (7 bases). The germline V gene has CDR1 MNHEY and CDR2 SMNVEV (reference sequence). CDR3 length: 17 amino acids. The V gene lost 0 bases and the J gene lost 0 bases, with 15 bases spanning the gap. The CDR3 coding sequence is TGTGCCAGCAGTTTATCACCCCCAGGGGGGCACTCCTACGAGCAGTACTTC. Translated, it gives CASSLSPPGGHSYEQYF.

The chain uses TRBV5-5 and TRBJ2-2; TRBD1 agrees at 10 bases. V was clipped by 2 bases and J by 6 bases; unmatched bases: 7. Germline V gene lookup returns CDR1 SGHKS and CDR2 YYEKEE (reference sequence). The CDR3 sequence is 16 residues long. In nucleotides, the CDR3 is TGTGCCAGCAGCTTACCCGGGACAGGGGTTTCCGGGGAGCTGTTTTTT. Its translation is CASSLPGTGVSGELFF.

This chain links TRBV7-9 with TRBJ2-1, with a weak D call TRBD1 (6 bases). Germline V gene lookup returns CDR1 SEHNR and CDR2 FQNEAQ (reference sequence). Trimming took 4 bases from V and 0 from J, leaving 13 bases between them. The CDR3 consists of 16 residues. The CDR3 reads CASSSRQDFSYNEQFF. The DNA of the CDR3 is TGTGCCAGCAGCTCTAGACAGGATTTCTCCTACAATGAGCAGTTCTTC.

The rearrangement uses TRBV10-3 and TRBJ2-1; 8 bases align to TRBD2. The CDR3 extends over 15 amino acids. Germline values: CDR1 ENHRY, CDR2 SYGVKD. J lost 6 bases, V lost 3 bases, and 7 bases had no gene match. Here the CDR3 reads CAISDGRGATNEQFF. The CDR3 DNA is TGTGCCATCAGTGACGGGCGGGGGGCAACCAATGAGCAGTTCTTC.

V gene TRBV5-4 combines with J gene TRBJ2-1, with 8 bases fitting TRBD2. V was clipped by 3 bases and J by 2 bases; unmatched bases: 10. Germline V CDR1 and CDR2: SGHNT, YYREEE (reference sequence). The CDR3 consists of 17 residues. The CDR3 nucleotides read TGTGCCAGCAGCTCTGGGGGGACTAGGGGCCCCTACAATGAGCAGTTCTTC. It yields the protein CASSSGGTRGPYNEQFF.

The CDR3 sequence is CASSLGAGVDTEAFF. CDR3 in DNA: TGTGCCAGCAGCTTGGGGGCAGGGGTAGACACTGAAGCTTTCTTT. The chain links TRBV5-4 to TRBJ1-1, with D perhaps TRBD1 (6 bases). The germline V and J ends were trimmed by 0 bases and 3 bases, with 12 bases remaining between them. The CDR3 contains 15 residues. Per the germline V gene, CDR1 is SGHNT and CDR2 is YYREEE (reference sequence).